The 29 T cell receptor beta chains below come from one sample, sequenced in a study of glioma-infiltrating T cells. TCR alpha and beta CDR3 regions were amplified from RNA using iRepertoire nested multiplex PCR. In TCRdb, the multiplex PCR reads were re-called with MiXCR into one record per CDR3 protein. The sample includes approximately 120,000 distinct CDR3 sequences, around 25% of them seen just once. Sequencing was performed on glioma tissue, nonneoplastic brain tissue, or PBMCs (not recorded which). The receptors stem from a human donor with low-grade glioma or glioblastoma, undergoing nonglioma brain surgery, or in good health (not recorded which).

This clonotype was counted many times. The chain couples TRBV6-4 to TRBJ1-5; 10 bases are a match to TRBD1. The ends lost 4 bases at V and 7 bases at J; junction bases unmatched: 13. Germline-derived CDR1 and CDR2 are MRHNA and SNTAGT. CDR3 length: 17 residues. The CDR3: CASSAKPPGQGRQPQHF. CDR3 bases: TGTGCCAGCAGTGCCAAACCCCCGGGACAGGGGCGACAGCCCCAGCATTTT.

This clonotype was recorded a few times. The rearrangement joins TRBV10-2 to TRBJ2-7, with D possibly TRBD2 on 6 matching bases. V dropped 7 bases and J dropped 0 bases, with 10 bases sitting between them. Germline V gene data show CDR1 as WSHSY and CDR2 as SAAADI. This CDR3 contains 13 residues. The DNA of the CDR3 is TGCGCCAGCACCTATAGCGGCTCCTACGAGCAGTACTTC. It encodes CASTYSGSYEQYF.

This clonotype was seen ten or more times. The chain uses TRBV28 and TRBJ1-1; D remains unclear. Deletions cut 6 bases from V and 0 bases from J, with 8 bases between. The germline V gene has CDR1 MDHEN and CDR2 SYDVKM. This CDR3 is built from 13 residues. The CDR3 here is CASSAKMNTEAFF. The CDR3 region has the DNA TGTGCCAGCAGCGCGAAAATGAACACTGAAGCTTTCTTT.

There are a few counts of this clonotype. V is TRBV5-1 and J is TRBJ2-1; 11 bases line up with TRBD2. This CDR3 has 15 amino acids. The J segment lost 7 bases and the V segment lost 4 bases, leaving 7 bases of the junction unmatched. Germline values: CDR1 SGHRS, CDR2 YFSETQ. Here the CDR3 DNA reads TGCGCCAGCAGCCAGACTAGCGGGATGGTTAATGAGCAGTTCTTC. It encodes CASSQTSGMVNEQFF.

In its sample, this clonotype was seen many times. This chain joins TRBV7-2 and TRBJ1-3; D ambiguous. Germline values: CDR1 SGHTA, CDR2 FQGNSA. V lost 5 bases to trimming and J lost 13 bases, with 18 bases between them. This CDR3 has 13 residues. The CDR3 DNA reads as TGTGCCAGCAGCAGAGGGCATGGCAATCGGATATATTTT. Translated, it gives CASSRGHGNRIYF.

In its sample, this clonotype was seen many times. The V and J genes are TRBV7-3 and TRBJ1-6; D is perhaps TRBD1 (6 bases). V was trimmed by 2 bases and J by 0 bases, leaving 8 bases between them. The CDR3 extends over 16 amino acids. Germline CDR1 SGHTA, CDR2 FQGTGA. The DNA of the CDR3 is TGTGCCAGCAGCTTACGAGGGGGCTCCTATAATTCACCCCTCCACTTT. Translating it yields CASSLRGGSYNSPLHF.

This clonotype was seen at least ten times. The V and J genes are TRBV27 and TRBJ2-3; no definite D call. Germline V lookup: CDR1 MNHEY, CDR2 SMNVEV (reference sequence). The V end lost 2 bases, the J end lost 4 bases, and 16 bases lay between the germline ends. This CDR3 has 16 residues. The CDR3 nucleotides are TGTGCCAGCAGTTTAGAATCCGGGCTAACGGCAGATACGCAGTATTTT. Translation: CASSLESGLTADTQYF.

In its sample, this clonotype was seen many times. The V gene is TRBV18, the J gene TRBJ2-3; no reliable D call. Germline values: CDR1 KGHSH, CDR2 LQKENI. This CDR3 region has 13 residues. The ends were cut back, 6 bases at V and 6 bases at J, with 13 bases in the middle. The CDR3 DNA sequence: TGTGCCAGCTCTGCCGCCCGGGCTGATACGCAGTATTTT. It translates to CASSAARADTQYF.

A few counts support this clonotype. This chain joins TRBV19 and TRBJ2-5; D is perhaps TRBD1 or TRBD2 (5 bases each). Deletions cut 5 bases from V and 9 bases from J, with 25 bases between. The CDR3 runs to 16 residues. Germline V gene sequence: CDR1 LNHDA, CDR2 SQIVND (reference sequence). The CDR3 loop is CASSPSPGTARGAQYF. The CDR3 nucleotides read TGTGCCAGTAGTCCCAGCCCCGGGACGGCCCGAGGGGCCCAGTACTTC.

In its sample, this clonotype was seen many times. DNA of the CDR3: TGTGCCACCAGCAGAGATGGGGGTTCCTATAATTCACCCCTCCACTTT. Translation gives CATSRDGGSYNSPLHF. The gene calls are TRBV15 and TRBJ1-6, with a weak D call TRBD1 (5 bases). The V and J ends lost 0 bases and 1 base respectively, with 7 bases between them. There are 16 residues in the CDR3. Germline CDR1 and CDR2: LNHNV and YYDKDF (reference sequence).

This clonotype has a count of ten or more. The rearrangement links TRBV20-1 to TRBJ1-1, with D hard to call. Germline values: CDR1 DFQATT, CDR2 SNEGSKA (reference sequence). Trimming pared 3 bases from V and 7 bases from J, leaving 12 bases between. CDR3 length: 12 amino acids. CDR3 DNA: TGCAGTGCTAGTGGGAATAGCGATGAAGCTTTCTTT. Residues: CSASGNSDEAFF.

The chain has TRBV20-1 and TRBJ1-1; TRBD1 agrees at 9 bases. V dropped 6 bases and J dropped 2; count of bases not matched to a gene: 10. The CDR3 consists of 15 residues. The germline V gene has CDR1 DFQATT and CDR2 SNEGSKA (reference sequence). The CDR3 reads CSAPKPGQGNTEAFF. CDR3 sequence (DNA): TGCAGTGCCCCTAAACCGGGACAGGGTAACACTGAAGCTTTCTTT.

With respect to this clonotype: A much larger clone lies a single base off, so this may be a read error. Here the CDR3 reads CSVVINSGNTIYF. As DNA, the CDR3 is TGCAGCGTTGTAATAAATTCTGGAAACACCATATATTTT. V usage is TRBV29-1 and J usage is TRBJ1-3, with no clear D. CDR1 is SQVTM and CDR2 is ANQGSEA in the germline V gene. V shed 4 bases and J shed 1 base, with 8 bases lying between them. This CDR3 contains 13 residues.

This clonotype was seen ten or more times. The genes are TRBV6-1 and TRBJ1-3; 8 positions agree with TRBD1. The CDR3 consists of 16 residues. Trimming took 4 bases from V and 0 from J; bases not matched to a gene: 5. Germline V gives CDR1 MNHNS, CDR2 SASEGT. The CDR3 DNA reads TGTGCCAGCAGTGGCAGGGGGCTTAGCTCTGGAAACACCATATATTTT. Encoded protein: CASSGRGLSSGNTIYF.

This clonotype was seen at least ten times. The chain couples TRBV6-1 to TRBJ2-7, with TRBD1 identical over 7 bases. The CDR3 has 14 residues. Looked up from germline, CDR1 is MNHNS and CDR2 is SASEGT. Losses at the gene ends were 5 bases for V and 3 bases for J; bases not matched to a gene: 7. CDR3 protein: CASSPGQNYYEQYF. CDR3 sequence (DNA): TGTGCCAGCAGTCCGGGACAGAACTACTACGAGCAGTACTTC.

This clonotype was seen repeatedly, ten times or more. V usage is TRBV14 and J usage is TRBJ2-3; D is uncertain. V lost 4 bases and J 1 base, leaving 6 bases between the germline ends. The CDR3 consists of 13 residues. The V gene's germline CDR1 is SGHDN and CDR2 FVKESK. The CDR3 DNA follows: TGTGCCAGCAGCCTCACGGGCACAGATACGCAGTATTTT. Amino acids: CASSLTGTDTQYF.

In the case of this clonotype: This could be a read error, since a much larger clone is one nucleotide away. The V call is TRBV2, the J call TRBJ2-7; D is undetermined. The germline V gene has CDR1 SNHLY and CDR2 FYNNEI. CDR3 length: 12 residues. DNA for the CDR3: TGTGCCAGCAGGTATAACGCAGGCGAGAAGTACTTC. It translates to CASRYNAGEKYF.

This chain uses TRBV9 with TRBJ2-1, with 8 bases lining up with TRBD2. V shed 2 bases and J 6 bases; nucleotides not matched to a gene: 4. The V gene's germline CDR1 is SGDLS and CDR2 YYNGEE. CDR3 length: 14 residues. As DNA, the CDR3 is TGTGCCAGCAGCGTGAGCGGGGGCCGCAATGAGCAGTTCTTC. It translates to CASSVSGGRNEQFF.

This clonotype was detected many times. DNA of the CDR3: TGCGCCAGCAGCCTAAGGCTTTGGGGGGGGGAGAACAATGAGCAGTTCTTC. Amino acids: CASSLRLWGGENNEQFF. The chain combines TRBV4-1 with TRBJ2-1, with TRBD2 matching over 7 bases. V lost 4 bases to trimming and J lost 5 bases; unmatched junction nucleotides: 14. The length of the CDR3 is 17 residues. CDR1 and CDR2 (germline): MGHRA, YSYEKL.

Notes on this clonotype: The junction departs from germline at one end; a sequencing error may be responsible. This sequence joins TRBV6-5 and TRBJ2-7; the D is unclear. Looked up from germline, CDR1 is MNHEY and CDR2 is SVGAGI. The CDR3 length is 12 residues. The CDR3 DNA is TGTTCCAGCATTTACTCGACGGGCGAGCAGTACTTC. This gives the protein CSSIYSTGEQYF.

The chain joins TRBV5-4 to TRBJ2-7, with 8 bases lining up with TRBD1. The length of the CDR3 is 15 residues. Unmatched junction bases numbered 13, after V lost 4 bases and J lost 7 bases. Germline lookup yields CDR1 SGHNT and CDR2 YYREEE (reference sequence). For the CDR3, the DNA is TGTGCCAGCAGCCCCTACGGACAGGGCCGGGGGGAGCAGTACTTC. Translated: CASSPYGQGRGEQYF.

In the case of this clonotype: Here the CDR3 omits its conserved ending phenylalanine or tryptophan, so a read error is the likely source. This chain joins TRBV27 and TRBJ2-7, with 10 bases fitting TRBD2. This CDR3 is built from 14 residues. CDR1 and CDR2 (germline): MNHEY, SMNVEV (reference sequence). The V segment lost 3 bases and the J segment 6 bases; nucleotides outside the gene matches: 5. The CDR3, as DNA: TGTGCCAGCAGTTTCAGAATAGCGGGGGGCGAGCAGTACCTC. It yields the protein CASSFRIAGGEQYL.

The chain joins TRBV29-1 to TRBJ2-2, with 7 bases lining up with TRBD2. This CDR3 has 15 amino acids. Germline CDR1 and CDR2: SQVTM and ANQGSEA. V shed 5 bases, J shed 4 bases, and the junction held 10 bases outside the gene matches. Here the CDR3 reads CSVYPRGVGTGELFF. The CDR3 DNA sequence: TGCAGCGTTTACCCCCGGGGGGTCGGCACCGGGGAGCTGTTTTTT.

This clonotype has a handful of counts. J is TRBJ2-1 and V is TRBV3-1, with D hard to call. This CDR3 is built from 12 residues. The ends were cut back, 6 bases at V and 6 bases at J, with 9 bases in the middle. The germline gives CDR1 LGHDT, CDR2 YNNKEL (reference sequence). DNA for the CDR3: TGTGCCAGCAGGCTGTCTACCAATGAGCAGTTCTTC. This encodes CASRLSTNEQFF.

This clonotype was detected ten times or more. This chain links TRBV6-1 with TRBJ2-3; a weak D match, TRBD2 (6 bases). CDR3 length: 14 amino acids. The V gene's germline CDR1 is MNHNS and CDR2 SASEGT. The V gene lost 5 bases and the J gene lost 0 bases, with 9 bases spanning the gap. CDR3 in DNA: TGTGCCAGCAGTTTTAGCGGAAGCACAGATACGCAGTATTTT. Protein product: CASSFSGSTDTQYF.

The chain uses TRBV30 and TRBJ1-1, with unresolved D. The V and J ends lost 1 base and 1 base respectively, with 7 bases between them. The germline V gene has CDR1 GTSNPN and CDR2 SVGIG (reference sequence). The CDR3 is 13 residues long. CDR3 sequence reads: CAWSAAWNTEAFF. The CDR3 bases are TGTGCCTGGAGTGCAGCTTGGAACACTGAAGCTTTCTTT.

The sample holds a few counts of this clonotype. The chain joins TRBV9 to TRBJ1-4, with D hard to call. Germline CDR1 SGDLS, CDR2 YYNGEE. This CDR3 is 17 amino acids long. The V end was cut by 4 bases, the J end by 0 bases, with 16 bases between. CDR3 loop: CASSPRQVGPTNEKLFF. In nucleotides, the CDR3 is TGTGCCAGCAGCCCCCGCCAAGTCGGGCCAACTAATGAAAAACTGTTTTTT.

At least ten counts were recorded for this clonotype. The chain couples TRBV4-1 to TRBJ1-4, with TRBD1 matching over 9 bases. The CDR3 has 16 residues. J was trimmed by 6 bases and V by 1 base; bases with no gene match: 6. CDR1 and CDR2 from the germline V gene are MGHRA and YSYEKL. The CDR3 loop is CASSQGSGTGYEKLFF. The CDR3 DNA reads TGCGCCAGCAGCCAAGGTTCTGGGACAGGGTATGAAAAACTGTTTTTT.

This clonotype showed up just a few times. The rearrangement uses TRBV19 and TRBJ2-7; weak D call: TRBD2 (5 bases). The germline V gene encodes CDR1 LNHDA and CDR2 SQIVND (reference sequence). The germline V and J ends were trimmed by 7 bases and 6 bases, with 19 bases remaining between them. The CDR3 runs to 14 residues. The CDR3 DNA reads as TGTGCCAGTAAGGAGCGGAGGAGTTCTCTCGAGCAGTACTTC. Protein: CASKERRSSLEQYF.